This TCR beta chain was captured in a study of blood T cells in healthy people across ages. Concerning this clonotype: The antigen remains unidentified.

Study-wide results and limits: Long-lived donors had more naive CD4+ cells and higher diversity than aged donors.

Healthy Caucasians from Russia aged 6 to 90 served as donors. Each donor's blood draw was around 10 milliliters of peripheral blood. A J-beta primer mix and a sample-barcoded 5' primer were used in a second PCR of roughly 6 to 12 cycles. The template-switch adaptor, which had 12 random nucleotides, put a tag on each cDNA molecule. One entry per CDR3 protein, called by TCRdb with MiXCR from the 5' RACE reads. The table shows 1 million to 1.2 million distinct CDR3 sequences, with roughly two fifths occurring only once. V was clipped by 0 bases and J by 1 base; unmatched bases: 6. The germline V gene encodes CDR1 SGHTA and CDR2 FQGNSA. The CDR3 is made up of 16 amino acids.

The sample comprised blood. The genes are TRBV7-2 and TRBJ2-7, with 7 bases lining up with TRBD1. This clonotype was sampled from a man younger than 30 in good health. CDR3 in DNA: TGTGCCAGCAGCTTAGCGCAGCCAGGGGGTTCCTACGAGCAGTACTTC. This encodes CASSLAQPGGSYEQYF.